The rows below give T cell receptor beta chains drawn from one sample of a study of cytomegalovirus exposure and HLA in healthy donors. Sequencing was performed with immunoSEQ multiplex PCR; in TCRdb, only in-frame clones are kept and a portion is missing. The data contain approximately 200,000 clones, around 79% of them seen just once; the ten biggest clones take up around 1.6%. The specimen sequenced was PBMCs. The origin of the receptors is a girl between 5 and 17 years old in good health and CMV-seropositive. CDR3s include the opening cysteine and the closing phenylalanine or tryptophan. Fields, in order: J gene, V gene, clone size, D gene, CDR3 protein, CDR3 DNA. The D gene is left open where the match is weak. A row's size may be missing; if present it is once, few, many or a size class.

TRBJ1-2 | TRBV19 | . | . | CASSPNNRVDYGYTF | TGTGCCAGTAGTCCCAATAACAGGGTTGACTATGGCTACACCTTC
TRBJ2-3 | TRBV9 | . | TRBD2 | CASSVGNSGTTDTQYF | TGTGCCAGCAGCGTAGGAAATAGCGGGACCACAGATACGCAGTATTTT
TRBJ2-3 | TRBV6-1 | . | . | CASSSGLRTDTQYF | TGTGCCAGCAGTTCGGGACTCCGCACAGATACGCAGTATTTT
TRBJ2-7 | TRBV7-8 | . | TRBD2 | CASSFLAAAYEQYF | TGTGCCAGCAGCTTCCTAGCGGCAGCCTACGAGCAGTACTTC
TRBJ1-1 | TRBV19 | . | . | CASTGGRRIYTEAFF | TGTGCCAGTACCGGAGGGAGGAGGATATACACTGAAGCTTTCTTT
TRBJ2-1 | TRBV7-2 | . | TRBD2 | CASSPFPSGGVDEQFF | TGTGCCAGCAGCCCGTTCCCTAGCGGGGGAGTCGATGAGCAGTTCTTC
TRBJ2-1 | TRBV2 | . | TRBD2 | CASSGTSADNEQFF | TGTGCCAGCTCGGGGACTAGTGCGGACAATGAGCAGTTCTTC
TRBJ1-2 | TRBV5-1 | . | . | CASSLAEGQTYGYTF | TGCGCCAGCAGCTTGGCCGAGGGCCAAACCTATGGCTACACCTTC
TRBJ2-1 | TRBV6-1 | . | . | CASSGREGSYEQFF | TGTGCCAGCAGTGGACGGGAAGGAAGCTATGAGCAGTTCTTC
TRBJ2-5 | TRBV4-1 | . | . | CASSQDRGGRGQETQYF | TGCGCCAGCAGCCAAGATCGAGGAGGGAGGGGGCAAGAGACCCAGTACTTC
TRBJ2-1 | TRBV4-3 | . | TRBD2 | CASSQDFQRGAYNEQFF | TGCGCCAGCAGCCAAGATTTTCAGCGGGGAGCCTACAATGAGCAGTTCTTC
TRBJ1-1 | TRBV5-4 | . | . | CASSLDLKGMTEAFF | TGTGCCAGCAGCCTGGACCTGAAGGGGATGACTGAAGCTTTCTTT
TRBJ2-1 | TRBV27 | . | TRBD2 | CASREGARGDEQFF | TGTGCCAGCAGAGAGGGCGCTCGGGGGGATGAGCAGTTCTTC
TRBJ1-4 | TRBV6-5 | . | . | CASSYREKLFF | TGTGCCAGCAGTTACCGTGAAAAACTGTTTTTT
TRBJ2-1 | TRBV7-2 | . | . | CASSLVWLKNYNEQFF | TGTGCCAGCAGCTTAGTTTGGCTGAAGAACTACAATGAGCAGTTCTTC
TRBJ2-7 | TRBV7-8 | . | TRBD1 | CASSLRTGAYEQYF | TGTGCCAGCAGCCTAAGGACAGGGGCCTACGAGCAGTACTTC
TRBJ2-2 | TRBV29-1 | once | TRBD1 | CSVGGGRTGELFF | TGCAGCGTTGGAGGGGGCCGTACCGGGGAGCTGTTTTTT
TRBJ2-2 | TRBV7-7 | once | . | CASSLDERGELFF | TGTGCCAGCAGCTTAGATGAGCGGGGGGAGCTGTTTTTT
TRBJ2-1 | TRBV4-3 | . | TRBD2 | CASSQSLSGVQFF | TGCGCCAGCAGCCAGTCGTTGAGCGGGGTGCAGTTCTTC
TRBJ2-7 | TRBV4-3 | . | . | CASSQETSYEQYF | TGCGCCAGCAGCCAAGAAACATCCTACGAGCAGTACTTC
TRBJ2-1 | TRBV11-2 | . | . | CASSPVPGLGNEQFF | TGTGCCAGCAGCCCTGTCCCGGGACTGGGGAATGAGCAGTTCTTC
TRBJ2-5 | TRBV6-5 | . | TRBD1 | CASSYRDGQGGETQYF | TGTGCCAGCAGTTACCGCGACGGACAGGGGGGAGAGACCCAGTACTTC
TRBJ1-2 | TRBV7-9 | . | . | CASSLISYGYTF | TGTGCCAGCAGCTTAATCAGTTATGGCTACACCTTC
TRBJ1-5 | TRBV4-1 | . | TRBD1 | CASSQGTGLQPQHF | TGCGCCAGCAGCCAAGGGACAGGGCTTCAGCCCCAGCATTTT
TRBJ2-7 | TRBV11-3 | . | . | CASSPPESTYEQYF | TGTGCCAGCAGCCCCCCGGAGAGTACCTACGAGCAGTACTTC
TRBJ2-3 | TRBV21-1 | once | . | CASSKQVIAGGQRGTQYF | TGTGCCAGCAGCAAACAAGTGATAGCGGGGGGTCAAAGAGGTACGCAGTATTTT
TRBJ1-1 | TRBV7-8 | . | . | CASSPPGTEAFF | TGTGCCAGCAGCCCCCCAGGCACTGAAGCTTTCTTT
TRBJ1-6 | TRBV19 | once | TRBD1 | CASSGGTGSGNSPLHF | TGTGCCAGTAGTGGGGGGACAGGGAGCGGTAATTCACCCCTCCACTTT
TRBJ2-2 | TRBV5-1 | . | TRBD2 | CASSLATSGGAGELFF | TGCGCCAGCAGCTTGGCGACTAGCGGGGGGGCCGGGGAGCTGTTTTTT
TRBJ2-1 | TRBV11-2 | . | . | CASSGTGVLEIF | TGTGCCAGCAGCGGAACGGGGGTCTTGGAGATCTTC
TRBJ1-2 | TRBV9 | . | TRBD1 | CARKNTGGVGYTF | TGTGCCAGGAAAAACACAGGGGGCGTCGGCTACACCTTC
TRBJ2-3 | TRBV5-4 | . | . | CASSLAAPSSTDTQYF | TGTGCCAGCAGCTTGGCCGCGCCTTCTAGCACAGATACGCAGTATTTT
TRBJ2-7 | TRBV9 | . | . | CASSVDQDSYEQYF | TGTGCCAGCAGCGTAGATCAGGACTCCTACGAGCAGTACTTC
TRBJ2-4 | TRBV4-3 | . | . | CASSLRPGGIQYF | TGCGCCAGCAGCCTCCGGCCTGGCGGCATTCAGTACTTC
TRBJ2-7 | TRBV19 | . | . | CASNPGVTYEQYF | TGTGCCAGTAACCCAGGGGTCACCTACGAGCAGTACTTC
TRBJ2-3 | TRBV10-1 | . | . | CASSEGQTDTQYF | TGCGCCAGCAGTGAGGGACAGACAGATACGCAGTATTTT
TRBJ2-7 | TRBV21-1 | . | . | CASSSPGKISYEQYF | TGTGCCAGCAGCAGCCCCGGTAAGATCTCCTACGAGCAGTACTTC
TRBJ2-1 | TRBV14 | . | TRBD2 | CASSSLAGGLDEQFF | TGTGCCAGCAGCTCCCTAGCGGGGGGGCTCGATGAGCAGTTCTTC
TRBJ2-1 | TRBV11-3 | . | TRBD2 | CASTGRGISYNEQFF | TGTGCCAGCACCGGGCGGGGGATCTCCTACAATGAGCAGTTCTTC
TRBJ2-1 | TRBV6-4 | . | TRBD2 | CASSDGTSGVNEQFF | TGTGCCAGCAGTGACGGGACTAGCGGGGTAAATGAGCAGTTCTTC
TRBJ1-6 | TRBV6-4 | . | TRBD1 | CASSDSTGGNSPLHF | TGTGCCAGCAGTGACTCGACAGGGGGCAATTCACCCCTCCACTTT
TRBJ1-5 | TRBV21-1 | . | . | CASSADAGTGGPPGQPQHF | TGTGCCAGCAGCGCCGATGCCGGGACAGGGGGACCGCCGGGTCAGCCCCAGCATTTT
TRBJ1-6 | TRBV14 | . | TRBD1 | CASSQAPARGYNSPLHF | TGTGCCAGCAGCCAAGCCCCGGCCAGGGGGTATAATTCACCCCTCCACTTT
TRBJ1-2 | TRBV4-3 | few | . | CASSQDPGNYGYTF | TGCGCCAGCAGCCAAGATCCGGGAAACTATGGCTACACCTTC
TRBJ2-2 | TRBV5-4 | few | . | CASSFLEIGELFF | TGTGCCAGCAGCTTCCTGGAGATCGGGGAGCTGTTTTTT
TRBJ1-3 | TRBV5-1 | . | . | CASSLTGTGNTIYF | TGCGCCAGCAGCTTGACAGGGACTGGAAACACCATATATTTT
TRBJ1-6 | TRBV5-1 | . | . | CASSLAPPGDNSPLHF | TGCGCCAGCAGCTTGGCACCCCCGGGGGATAATTCACCCCTCCACTTT
TRBJ1-6 | TRBV10-3 | . | TRBD1 | CAISESQGGPLHF | TGTGCCATCAGTGAGTCGCAGGGGGGACCCCTCCACTTT
TRBJ1-1 | TRBV10-3 | . | . | CAISELGAWLGPKRAFF | TGTGCCATCAGTGAGTTGGGGGCCTGGCTGGGGCCAAAAAGGGCTTTCTTT
TRBJ2-6 | TRBV11-3 | . | . | CASKQGAGANVLTF | TGTGCCAGCAAACAGGGAGCTGGGGCCAACGTCCTGACTTTC